The TCR beta chain under discussion was sequenced for a study of T cells in Graves' hyperthyroidism and ophthalmopathy. Whole-study context: Specimen type is peripheral blood, collected at initial diagnosis prior to any treatment.

The diagnostic basis comprised clinical symptoms, serum thyroxine and TRAb, thyroid ultrasound and orbital computed tomography. Amplification of TCR beta CDR3 regions used RNA as the template. An initial round of RT-PCR targeting the TCR CDR3 relied on the HTBI primer set. In TCRdb, the multiplex PCR reads were re-called with MiXCR into one record per CDR3 protein. The table records fewer than 700,000 distinct CDR3 sequences, roughly a sixth of them present only once. The germline V gene encodes CDR1 ENHRY and CDR2 SYGVKD. The CDR3 runs to 13 residues. V shed 6 bases and J 3 bases; nucleotides not matched to a gene: 4.

This clonotype originated in a woman aged 18-29 years with Graves' ophthalmopathy. Sequencing was performed on blood. V gene TRBV10-3 combines with J gene TRBJ1-2; TRBD1 matches 7 bases. This chain's CDR3 is CAIRQGSDYGYTF. DNA of the CDR3: TGTGCCATCAGACAGGGGAGCGACTATGGCTACACCTTC.